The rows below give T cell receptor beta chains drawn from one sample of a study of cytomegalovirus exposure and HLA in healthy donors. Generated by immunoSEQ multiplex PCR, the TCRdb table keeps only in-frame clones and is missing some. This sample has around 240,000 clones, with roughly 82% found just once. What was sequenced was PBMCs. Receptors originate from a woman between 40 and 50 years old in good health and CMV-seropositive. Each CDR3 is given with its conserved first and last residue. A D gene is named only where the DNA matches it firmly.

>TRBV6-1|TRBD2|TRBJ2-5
CASTIVGLVGETQYF
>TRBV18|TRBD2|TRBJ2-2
CASSLLATSRELFF
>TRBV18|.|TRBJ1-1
CASSPPERSVGAFF
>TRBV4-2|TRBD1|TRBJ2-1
CASSQPGTGGNEQFF
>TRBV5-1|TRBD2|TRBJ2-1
CASSYLTSRLGNEQFF
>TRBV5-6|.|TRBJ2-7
CASSLSLAHEQYF
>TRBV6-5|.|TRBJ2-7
CASSYQGQRSLYEQYF
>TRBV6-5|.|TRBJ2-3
CASSIEYSTDTQYF
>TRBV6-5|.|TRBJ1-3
CASSFGQSGNTIYF
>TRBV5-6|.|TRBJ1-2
CASRTDSLYGYTF
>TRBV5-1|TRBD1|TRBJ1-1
CASSLVGTAVNTEAFF
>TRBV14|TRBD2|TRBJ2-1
CASKLRGGLNEQFF
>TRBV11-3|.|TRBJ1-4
CASSSYRATNEKLFF
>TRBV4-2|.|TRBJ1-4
CASSQPDRPTNEKLFF
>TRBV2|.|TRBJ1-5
CASGLRSPGNQPQHF
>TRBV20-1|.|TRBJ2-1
CSASDEQFF
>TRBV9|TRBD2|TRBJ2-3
CASSGTSGGAADTQYF
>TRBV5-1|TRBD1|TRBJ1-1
CASSRTGNMNTEAFF
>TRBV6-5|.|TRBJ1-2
CASSYMEGSYGYTF
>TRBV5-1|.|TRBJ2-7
CASSLASGLGEVEQYF
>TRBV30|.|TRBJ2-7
CAWSPGLGDEQYF
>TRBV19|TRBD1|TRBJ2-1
CASSIGGTGGNEQFF
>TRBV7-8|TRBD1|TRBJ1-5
CASVPDRGLQPQHF
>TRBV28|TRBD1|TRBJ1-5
CASSSPTGGNQPQHF
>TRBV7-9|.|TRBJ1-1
CSSSLGRTATEAFF
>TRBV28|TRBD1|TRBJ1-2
CASSLGGQGGVGYGYTF
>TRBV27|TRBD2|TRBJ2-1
CASSFGLAGGYNEQFF
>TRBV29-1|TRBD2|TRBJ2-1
CSVEDSTSGVFEQFF
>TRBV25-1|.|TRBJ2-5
CASSGPLTYTTPKETQYF
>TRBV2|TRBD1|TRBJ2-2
CASREQGAWGNTGELFF
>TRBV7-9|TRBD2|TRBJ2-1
CASHSGTSVDEQFF
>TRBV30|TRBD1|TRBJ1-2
CAWIGQGTGYTF
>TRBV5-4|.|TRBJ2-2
CASSLAGREKTGELFF
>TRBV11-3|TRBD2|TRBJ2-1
CASSLEFWAGGVYNEQFF
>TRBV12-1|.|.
CASSFPTSGRTYEQYF
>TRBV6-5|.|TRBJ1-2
CASSLTGNGVYGYTF
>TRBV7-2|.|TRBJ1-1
CASSEDAGGNTEAFF
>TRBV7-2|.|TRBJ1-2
CASSLVQGQFGYTF
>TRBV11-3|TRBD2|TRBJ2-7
CASSPSGGASYEQYF
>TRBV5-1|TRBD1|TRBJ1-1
CASSWTGVTEAFF
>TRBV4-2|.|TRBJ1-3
CASSQDGQGRDTIYF
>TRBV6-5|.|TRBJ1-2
CASSPDILYGYTF